These T cell receptor beta chains were read from a single sample in a study of blood T cells in healthy people across ages. TCRdb itself ran the 5' RACE reads through MiXCR, one entry per CDR3 protein. The repertoire includes more than 500,000 distinct CDR3 sequences, 25% to 35% of them detected once, and 3% to 4% sits in the top ten. The same sample was also used in a study of T cells of mothers and their children.

The sequenced sample was blood. These receptors were obtained from a boy aged 2 to 9 in good health. Both conserved end residues are part of each CDR3. The order of the fields is V gene, D gene, J gene, clone size, CDR3 protein, CDR3 DNA. D genes are given only for firm matches. Size tells how often a clone was seen (once, few, many) or the class of an expanded clone, and some rows leave it out.

TRBV5-7	TRBD2	TRBJ2-7	few	CASSLTSGDPSYEQYF	TGTGCCAGCAGCTTGACTAGCGGGGACCCCTCCTACGAGCAGTACTTC
TRBV10-3	TRBD1	TRBJ1-1	NA	CAIRGQGMNTEAFF	TGTGCCATCAGGGGACAGGGAATGAACACTGAAGCTTTCTTT
TRBV14	TRBD1	TRBJ1-2	few	CASSQVDRSYGYTF	TGTGCCAGCAGCCAAGTGGACAGGTCCTATGGCTACACCTTC
TRBV7-6	NA	TRBJ2-1	NA	CASSRLVSSSYNEQFF	TGTGCCAGCAGTCGACTGGTCTCGAGCTCCTACAATGAGCAGTTCTTC
TRBV10-3	NA	TRBJ1-1	few	CAISESPLNTEAFF	TGTGCCATCAGTGAGTCTCCCCTGAACACCGAAGCTTTCTTT
TRBV12-3/TRBV12-4	NA	TRBJ2-2	NA	CASRPTWNTGELFF	TGTGCCAGCAGGCCCACGTGGAACACCGGGGAGCTGTTTTTT
TRBV25-1	NA	TRBJ1-2	NA	CASSESPILESNYGYTF	TGTGCCAGCAGTGAATCTCCCATCCTGGAGTCTAACTATGGCTACACCTTC
TRBV7-9	TRBD2	TRBJ2-3	few	CASSILVPGGPTDTQYF	TGTGCCAGCAGCATATTGGTTCCGGGAGGGCCGACAGATACGCAGTATTTT
TRBV5-1	TRBD1	TRBJ2-5	many	CASSLGTGRETQYF	TGCGCCAGCAGCTTGGGGACAGGGAGAGAGACCCAGTACTTC
TRBV29-1	TRBD2	TRBJ2-3	few	CSVAVAGVADTQYF	TGCAGCGTTGCGGTAGCGGGAGTAGCAGATACGCAGTATTTT
TRBV2	TRBD2	TRBJ2-3	NA	CASSDGLAGGDTQYF	TGTGCCAGCAGTGATGGCCTAGCGGGAGGAGATACGCAGTATTTT
TRBV10-2	NA	TRBJ2-2	few	CASRRDPTGELFF	TGCGCCAGCAGGAGGGACCCCACCGGGGAGCTGTTTTTT
TRBV20-1	TRBD2	TRBJ2-3	NA	CSAASGDSSDTQFF	TGCAGTGCCGCTAGCGGGGATAGTTCAGATACGCAGTTTTTT
TRBV11-3	NA	TRBJ2-1	NA	CASSLNGRTYNEQFF	TGTGCCAGCAGCTTAAATGGCCGAACCTACAATGAGCAGTTCTTC
TRBV20-1	NA	TRBJ1-4	NA	CSARDSSGEKLFF	TGCAGTGCTAGAGACAGCTCGGGGGAAAAACTGTTTTTT
TRBV11-2	NA	TRBJ2-1	few	CASSLQGPNEQFF	TGTGCCAGCAGCTTACAGGGTCCCAATGAGCAGTTCTTC
TRBV5-1	TRBD2	TRBJ2-7	few	CASGRLAGDEGPYEQYF	TGCGCCAGCGGCCGACTAGCGGGAGATGAGGGACCCTACGAGCAGTACTTC
TRBV5-1	NA	TRBJ1-5	few	CASSLVGAGEPQHF	TGCGCCAGCAGCTTGGTTGGGGCGGGTGAGCCCCAGCATTTT
TRBV28	TRBD2	TRBJ2-1	NA	CASSIDSRREVSYEQFF	TGTGCCAGCTCGATTGATTCTCGGCGGGAGGTCTCGTATGAGCAGTTCTTC
TRBV7-6	NA	TRBJ2-5	NA	CASSYSGTSGGETQYF	TGTGCCAGCAGCTACTCCGGGACCAGTGGTGGGGAGACCCAGTACTTC
TRBV6-5	NA	TRBJ2-7	NA	CASSRDSSDYEQYF	TGTGCCAGCAGTCGGGACTCTTCCGACTACGAGCAGTACTTC
TRBV7-9	NA	TRBJ2-1	NA	CASSLSLGSNEQFF	TGTGCCAGCAGCTTAAGTTTAGGGAGCAATGAGCAGTTCTTC
TRBV3-1	NA	TRBJ2-2	NA	CASSQGTTGELFF	TGTGCCAGCAGCCAGGGTACCACCGGGGAGCTGTTTTTT
TRBV3-1	TRBD2	TRBJ2-1	few	CASSQAGLAGRYEQFF	TGTGCCAGCAGCCAAGCAGGACTAGCGGGGAGGTATGAGCAGTTCTTC
TRBV6-2/TRBV6-3	NA	TRBJ2-5	NA	CASSSWTQYF	TGTGCCAGCAGTTCCTGGACCCAGTACTTC
TRBV24-1	NA	TRBJ2-2	few	CATSDGPRGANTGELFF	TGTGCCACCAGTGATGGCCCCCGAGGGGCGAACACCGGGGAGCTGTTTTTT